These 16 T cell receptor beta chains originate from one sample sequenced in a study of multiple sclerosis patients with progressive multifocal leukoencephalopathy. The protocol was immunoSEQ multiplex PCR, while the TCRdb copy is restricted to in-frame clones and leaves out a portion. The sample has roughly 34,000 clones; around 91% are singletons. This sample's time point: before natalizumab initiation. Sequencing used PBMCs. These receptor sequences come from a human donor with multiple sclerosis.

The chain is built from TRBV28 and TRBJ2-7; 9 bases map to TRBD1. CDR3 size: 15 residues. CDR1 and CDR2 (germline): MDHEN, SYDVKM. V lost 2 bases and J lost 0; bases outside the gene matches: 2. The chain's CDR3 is CASSLPGQGSYEQYF. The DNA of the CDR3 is TGTGCCAGCAGTTTACCGGGACAGGGCTCCTACGAGCAGTACTTC.

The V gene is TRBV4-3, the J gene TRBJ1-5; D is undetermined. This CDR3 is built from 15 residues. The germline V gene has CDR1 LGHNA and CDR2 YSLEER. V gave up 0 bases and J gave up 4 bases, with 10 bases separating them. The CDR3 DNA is TGCGCCAGCAGCCAAGATGCGGCAGGAAATCAGCCCCAGCATTTT. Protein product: CASSQDAAGNQPQHF.

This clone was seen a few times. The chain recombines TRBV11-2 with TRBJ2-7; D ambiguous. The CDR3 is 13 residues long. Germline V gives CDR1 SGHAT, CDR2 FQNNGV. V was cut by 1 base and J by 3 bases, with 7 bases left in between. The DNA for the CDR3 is TGTGCCAGCAGCTTAGCAGCCGACTACGAGCAGTACTTC. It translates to CASSLAADYEQYF.

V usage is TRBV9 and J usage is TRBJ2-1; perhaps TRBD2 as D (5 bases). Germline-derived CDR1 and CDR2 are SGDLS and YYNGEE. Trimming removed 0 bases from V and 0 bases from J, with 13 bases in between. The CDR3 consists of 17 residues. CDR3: CASSVALPGSSYNEQFF. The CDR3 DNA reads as TGTGCCAGCAGCGTAGCCCTCCCTGGGAGCTCCTACAATGAGCAGTTCTTC. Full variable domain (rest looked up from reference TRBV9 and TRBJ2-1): DSGVTQTPKHLITATGQRVTLRCSPRSGDLSVYWYQQSLDQGLQFLIQYYNGEERAKGNILERFSAQQFPDLHSELNLSSLELGDSALYFCASSVALPGSSYNEQFFGPGTRLTVL.

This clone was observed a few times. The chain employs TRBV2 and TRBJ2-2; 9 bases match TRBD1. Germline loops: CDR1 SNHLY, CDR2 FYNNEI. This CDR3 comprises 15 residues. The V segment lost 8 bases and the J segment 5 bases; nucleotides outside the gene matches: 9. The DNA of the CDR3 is TGTGCCAGCTGCCGGGACAGGGCTATAACCGGGGAGCTGTTTTTT. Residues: CASCRDRAITGELFF.

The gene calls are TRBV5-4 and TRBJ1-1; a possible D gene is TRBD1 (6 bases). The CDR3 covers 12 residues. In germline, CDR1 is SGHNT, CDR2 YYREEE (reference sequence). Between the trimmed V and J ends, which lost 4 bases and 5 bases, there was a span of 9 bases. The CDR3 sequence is CASSRGGTEAFF. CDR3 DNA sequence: TGTGCCAGCAGCCGAGGGGGTACTGAAGCTTTCTTT.

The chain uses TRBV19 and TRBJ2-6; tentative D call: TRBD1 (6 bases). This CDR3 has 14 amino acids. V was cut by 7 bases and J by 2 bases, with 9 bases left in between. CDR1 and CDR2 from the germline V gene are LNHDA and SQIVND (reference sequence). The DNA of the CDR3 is TGTGCCAGTACAGGGGCTGCTGGGGCCAACGTCCTGACTTTC. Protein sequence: CASTGAAGANVLTF.

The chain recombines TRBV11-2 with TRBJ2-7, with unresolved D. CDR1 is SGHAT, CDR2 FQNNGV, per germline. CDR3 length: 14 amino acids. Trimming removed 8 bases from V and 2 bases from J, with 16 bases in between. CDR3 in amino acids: CASDLPWAAYEQYF. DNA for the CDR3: TGTGCCAGCGACCTCCCGTGGGCGGCCTACGAGCAGTACTTC.

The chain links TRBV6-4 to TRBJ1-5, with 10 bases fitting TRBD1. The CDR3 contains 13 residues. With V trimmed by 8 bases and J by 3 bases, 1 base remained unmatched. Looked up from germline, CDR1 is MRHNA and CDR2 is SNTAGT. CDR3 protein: CASGTGDNQPQHF. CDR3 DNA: TGTGCCAGCGGGACAGGGGACAATCAGCCCCAGCATTTT.

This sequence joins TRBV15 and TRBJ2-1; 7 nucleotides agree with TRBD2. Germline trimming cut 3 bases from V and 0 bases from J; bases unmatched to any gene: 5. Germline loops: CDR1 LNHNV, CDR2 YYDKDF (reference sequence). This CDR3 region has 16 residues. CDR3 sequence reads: CATSRGLQGSYNEQFF. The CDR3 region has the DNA TGTGCCACCAGCAGGGGACTACAAGGCTCCTACAATGAGCAGTTCTTC.

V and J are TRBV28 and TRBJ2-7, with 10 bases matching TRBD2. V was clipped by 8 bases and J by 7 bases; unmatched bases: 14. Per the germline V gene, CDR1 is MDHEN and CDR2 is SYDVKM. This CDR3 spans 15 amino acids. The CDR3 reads CASGLLTLAGEEQYF. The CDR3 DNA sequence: TGTGCCAGCGGATTACTCACCCTAGCGGGAGAAGAGCAGTACTTC.

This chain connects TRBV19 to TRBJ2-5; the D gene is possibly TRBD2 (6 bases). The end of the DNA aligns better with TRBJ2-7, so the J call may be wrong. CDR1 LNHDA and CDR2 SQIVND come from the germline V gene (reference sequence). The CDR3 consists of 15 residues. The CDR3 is CASSIVAGISYEQYF. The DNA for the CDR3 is TGTGCCAGTAGTATAGTGGCGGGGATCTCCTACGAGCAGTACTTC.

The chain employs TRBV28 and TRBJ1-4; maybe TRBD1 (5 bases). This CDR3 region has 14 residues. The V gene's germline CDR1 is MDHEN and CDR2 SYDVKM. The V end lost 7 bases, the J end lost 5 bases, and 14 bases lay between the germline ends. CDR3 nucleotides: TGTGCCAGCACCGACAGAGCCCCGAATGAAAAACTGTTTTTT. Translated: CASTDRAPNEKLFF.

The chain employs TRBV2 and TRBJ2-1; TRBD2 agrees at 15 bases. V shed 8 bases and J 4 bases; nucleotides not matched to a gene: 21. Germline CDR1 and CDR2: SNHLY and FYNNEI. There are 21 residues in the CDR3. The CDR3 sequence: CASRTTPGTSGRPSLYNEQFF. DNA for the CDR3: TGTGCCAGCCGAACTACCCCCGGGACTAGCGGGAGGCCGTCACTATACAATGAGCAGTTCTTC.

The CDR3 is CASSQNSNQPQHF. CDR3 sequence (DNA): TGTGCCAGCTCACAAAATAGCAATCAGCCCCAGCATTTT. The chain employs TRBV18 and TRBJ1-5; D not certain. The CDR3 consists of 13 residues. CDR1 is KGHSH and CDR2 is LQKENI in the germline V gene. The V end was cut by 4 bases, the J end by 0 bases, with 4 bases between.

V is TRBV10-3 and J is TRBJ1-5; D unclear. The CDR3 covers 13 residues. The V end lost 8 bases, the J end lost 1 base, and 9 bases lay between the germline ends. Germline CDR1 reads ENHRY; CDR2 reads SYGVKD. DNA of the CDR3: TGTGCCATCCAGGCAAACAGCAATCAGCCCCAGCATTTT. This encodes CAIQANSNQPQHF.